The 30 T cell receptor beta chains reported below all come from one sample, sequenced in a study of OX40 agonist ivuxolimab in advanced cancers. Sequencing used immunoSEQ multiplex PCR; TCRdb keeps in-frame clones, though not all of them. The table lists 80,000 to 95,000 clones, roughly 89% of them singletons. Material: CD4+ or CD8+ T cells sorted from blood, obtained in a trial of the OX40 agonist ivuxolimab. These receptors were collected from an adult with an advanced solid tumor such as melanoma, head and neck, liver or kidney cancer.

DNA for the CDR3: TGTGCCAGCAGTTCCCTCTGGGACCCTAACTATGGCTACACCTTC. Encoded protein: CASSSLWDPNYGYTF. The chain employs TRBV6-1 and TRBJ1-2; the D gene is possibly TRBD1 (5 bases). The V and J ends lost 5 bases and 0 bases respectively, with 13 bases between them. The CDR3 length is 15 residues. The germline V gene has CDR1 MNHNS and CDR2 SASEGT.

The chain is built from TRBV7-9 and TRBJ2-7, with D perhaps TRBD1 (5 bases). CDR1 is SEHNR and CDR2 is FQNEAQ in the germline V gene (reference sequence). V dropped 5 bases and J dropped 3 bases, with 8 bases sitting between them. The CDR3 covers 12 residues. The CDR3 coding sequence is TGTGCCAGCAGCCCAGGGTACTACGAGCAGTACTTC. Its protein product is CASSPGYYEQYF.

The table lists this clone with a count of one. The rearrangement joins TRBV6-5 to TRBJ1-5; no reliable D call. The CDR3 loop spans 15 amino acids. Trimming took off 6 bases at V and 4 bases at J, with 16 bases between the two ends. The germline V gene has CDR1 MNHEY and CDR2 SVGAGI. CDR3 protein: CASSQQLKGNQPQHF. DNA for the CDR3: TGTGCCAGCAGCCAACAGCTGAAGGGAAATCAGCCCCAGCATTTT.

This chain uses TRBV7-8 with TRBJ2-1, with 7 bases matching TRBD1. The CDR3 has 15 residues. From germline, CDR1 is SGHVS and CDR2 FQNEAQ. V trimming: 5 bases; J trimming: 2 bases; junction bases outside the gene matches: 6. CDR3 sequence (DNA): TGTGCCAGCAGCCCTAGGGGGACAGCCTACAATGAGCAGTTCTTC. Amino acids: CASSPRGTAYNEQFF.

V usage is TRBV9 and J usage is TRBJ2-2; unclear D gene. Trimming took 0 bases from V and 4 from J, leaving 10 bases between them. Looked up from germline, CDR1 is SGDLS and CDR2 is YYNGEE. The CDR3 is 15 residues long. The CDR3 loop reads CASSVATWGTGELFF. DNA of the CDR3: TGTGCCAGCAGCGTAGCTACGTGGGGCACCGGGGAGCTGTTTTTT.

The CDR3 loop reads CSVEVRANTFEQYF. CDR3 in DNA: TGCAGCGTTGAGGTCAGGGCAAACACCTTCGAGCAGTACTTC. The chain is built from TRBV29-1 and TRBJ2-7, with a tentative D call TRBD1 (5 bases). V lost 3 bases and J lost 6, with 18 bases in between. Germline CDR1 and CDR2: SQVTM and ANQGSEA. This CDR3 is built from 14 residues.

The rearrangement joins TRBV2 to TRBJ1-1; D possibly corresponds to TRBD1 (5 bases). This CDR3 has 14 residues. V was shortened by 7 bases and J by 3 bases, with 15 bases between the two germline ends. Germline CDR1 and CDR2: SNHLY and FYNNEI. CDR3 amino acids: CASTVGAGYTEAFF. In DNA, the CDR3 is TGTGCCAGCACCGTTGGGGCGGGCTACACTGAAGCTTTCTTT.

The rearrangement links TRBV30 to TRBJ2-7, with 8 bases fitting TRBD2. Germline V gene data show CDR1 as GTSNPN and CDR2 as SVGIG (reference sequence). With V trimmed by 2 bases and J by 5 bases, 2 bases remained unmatched. The CDR3 runs 12 residues. CDR3 coding DNA: TGTGCCTGGAGTCGGGGGGGCCACGAGCAGTACTTC. Residues: CAWSRGGHEQYF. The full variable domain, with the rest looked up from reference TRBV30 and TRBJ2-7, is SQTIHQWPATLVQPVGSPLSLECTVEGTSNPNLYWYRQAAGRGLQLLFYSVGIGQISSEVPQNLSASRPQDRQFILSSKKLLLSDSGFYLCAWSRGGHEQYFGPGTRLTVT.

The chain combines TRBV19 with TRBJ2-7; D perhaps matches TRBD1 (6 bases). The CDR3 length is 14 residues. V shed 6 bases and J shed 7 bases, with 19 bases lying between them. Per germline, CDR1 LNHDA and CDR2 SQIVND (reference sequence). The CDR3 bases are TGTGCCAGTAGCGCAACAGGGCTCGGAAAGGAGCAGTACTTC. Its translation: CASSATGLGKEQYF.

The V and J genes are TRBV19 and TRBJ2-7; D is unclear. Germline V gene lookup returns CDR1 LNHDA and CDR2 SQIVND (reference sequence). This CDR3 has 13 residues. V dropped 1 base and J dropped 1 base, with 5 bases sitting between them. CDR3 amino acids: CASSIARSYEQYF. For the CDR3, the DNA is TGTGCCAGTAGTATAGCCCGGTCCTACGAGCAGTACTTC.

The chain links TRBV2 to TRBJ1-1; D is unclear. Germline CDR1 and CDR2: SNHLY and FYNNEI. V lost 7 bases and J lost 6, with 6 bases in between. The CDR3 is made up of 10 amino acids. The CDR3 loop is CASKGAEAFF. The CDR3 DNA is TGTGCCAGCAAGGGCGCTGAAGCTTTCTTT. The entire variable domain, with the rest obtained from reference TRBV2 and TRBJ1-1, is as follows: EPEVTQTPSHQVTQMGQEVILRCVPISNHLYFYWYRQILGQKVEFLVSFYNNEISEKSEIFDDQFSVERPDGSNFTLKIRSTKLEDSAMYFCASKGAEAFFGQGTRLTVV.

V usage is TRBV19 and J usage is TRBJ2-1; D gene ambiguous. The ends were cut back, 3 bases at V and 12 bases at J, with 9 bases in the middle. There are 11 residues in the CDR3. Germline values: CDR1 LNHDA, CDR2 SQIVND (reference sequence). The CDR3 DNA reads as TGTGCCAGTAGTATCTTGGGAAGGCAGTTCTTC. Its protein is CASSILGRQFF.

The chain has TRBV18 and TRBJ2-7; 10 nucleotides align to TRBD2. J gave up 0 bases and V 3 bases, and 2 bases lay outside the gene matches. CDR1 is KGHSH, CDR2 LQKENI, per germline. CDR3 length: 15 residues. The CDR3 nucleotides are TGTGCCAGCTCACCTAGCGGGAGGCTCTCCTACGAGCAGTACTTC. It is translated as CASSPSGRLSYEQYF.

The V call is TRBV5-6, the J call TRBJ2-7; TRBD1 aligns across 8 bases. The CDR3 has 14 amino acids. Trimming at V came to 2 bases and at J to 2 bases, leaving 3 bases not matched to a gene. CDR1 is SGHDT and CDR2 is YYEEEE in the germline V gene. The CDR3 bases are TGTGCCAGCAGCTTAGGGACAGGCCCCTACGAGCAGTACTTC. This sequence encodes CASSLGTGPYEQYF.

V gene TRBV5-1 combines with J gene TRBJ2-1; 12 bases are shared with TRBD1. Per germline, CDR1 SGHRS and CDR2 YFSETQ. V shed 3 bases and J 9 bases; nucleotides not matched to a gene: 7. The CDR3 totals 15 residues. In DNA, the CDR3 is TGCGCCAGCAGCTCCGGGGACAGGGGGCAGGGTGAGCAGTTCTTC. It codes for CASSSGDRGQGEQFF. Complete variable domain (other parts from reference TRBV5-1 and TRBJ2-1): KAGVTQTPRYLIKTRGQQVTLSCSPISGHRSVSWYQQTPGQGLQFLFEYFSETQRNKGNFPGRFSGRQFSNSRSEMNVSTLELGDSALYLCASSSGDRGQGEQFFGPGTRLTVL.

This clone was seen once. The V call is TRBV9, the J call TRBJ2-5; D is perhaps TRBD1 or TRBD2 (5 bases each). The V end lost 3 bases, the J end lost 3 bases, and 18 bases lay between the germline ends. CDR1 SGDLS and CDR2 YYNGEE come from the germline V gene. This CDR3 contains 16 residues. CDR3 sequence: CASSEFVNRGEETQYF. The CDR3 bases are TGTGCCAGCAGCGAATTTGTTAACCGGGGCGAAGAGACCCAGTACTTC. Based on the CDR3 plus reference TRBV9 and TRBJ2-5, the full variable domain is DSGVTQTPKHLITATGQRVTLRCSPRSGDLSVYWYQQSLDQGLQFLIQYYNGEERAKGNILERFSAQQFPDLHSELNLSSLELGDSALYFCASSEFVNRGEETQYFGPGTRLLVL.

This rearrangement joins TRBV9 to TRBJ2-2; perhaps TRBD1 as D (8 bases). V was shortened by 0 bases and J by 3 bases, with 12 bases between the two germline ends. Germline V gene lookup returns CDR1 SGDLS and CDR2 YYNGEE. The CDR3 runs 16 residues. CDR3 coding DNA: TGTGCCAGCAGCGTAGCTACAGGGGGGGACACCGGGGAGCTGTTTTTT. The encoded protein is CASSVATGGDTGELFF.

The rearrangement links TRBV6-1 to TRBJ1-2; D ambiguous. Germline-derived CDR1 and CDR2 are MNHNS and SASEGT. Trimming took off 2 bases at V and 4 bases at J, with 5 bases between the two ends. CDR3 size: 12 residues. The CDR3 bases are TGTGCCAGCAGTGAAAGAACCTATGGCTACACCTTC. Protein sequence: CASSERTYGYTF.

The chain links TRBV30 to TRBJ2-7, with D possibly matching TRBD2 (6 bases). The CDR3 runs to 14 residues. V lost 2 bases, J lost 7 bases, and 18 bases lay in between. Germline V CDR1 and CDR2: GTSNPN, SVGIG (reference sequence). The CDR3 protein is CAWSFGGSGLEQYF. The CDR3, as DNA: TGTGCCTGGAGTTTCGGGGGATCGGGATTGGAGCAGTACTTC.

The chain carries TRBV4-1 and TRBJ1-1; D ambiguous. The CDR3 covers 17 residues. Per the germline V gene, CDR1 is MGHRA and CDR2 is YSYEKL. The V and J ends lost 8 bases and 4 bases respectively, with 26 bases between them. CDR3 protein: CASRPLKGGESSTEAFF. CDR3 in DNA: TGCGCCAGCCGTCCTTTAAAGGGTGGCGAAAGTAGCACTGAAGCTTTCTTT.

The rearrangement links TRBV4-1 to TRBJ1-1, with D tentatively TRBD1 (5 bases). Trimming left V 3 bases short and J 1 base short, with 6 bases between. The CDR3 is 13 residues long. Germline CDR1 reads MGHRA; CDR2 reads YSYEKL. DNA for the CDR3: TGCGCCAGCAGCCAGAGGGGGAACACTGAAGCTTTCTTT. Translated, it gives CASSQRGNTEAFF.

The genes are TRBV5-5 and TRBJ1-2, with TRBD1 matching 7 bases. Germline V lookup: CDR1 SGHKS, CDR2 YYEKEE (reference sequence). V shed 4 bases and J 4 bases; nucleotides not matched to a gene: 4. The CDR3 loop spans 13 amino acids. The CDR3 DNA reads TGTGCCAGCAGCCCTCAGGGGGGCTATGGCTACACCTTC. Encoded protein: CASSPQGGYGYTF.

The chain is built from TRBV27 and TRBJ1-1; no firm D call. Trimming left V 0 bases short and J 4 bases short, with 12 bases between. The CDR3 has 15 amino acids. CDR1 MNHEY and CDR2 SMNVEV come from the germline V gene (reference sequence). This CDR3 reads CASSLSLGWGTEAFF. In nucleotides, the CDR3 is TGTGCCAGCAGTTTATCTTTGGGTTGGGGCACTGAAGCTTTCTTT.

CDR3 region: CASSPGGGIQETQYF. CDR3 bases: TGTGCCAGCAGCCCCGGTGGGGGGATTCAAGAGACCCAGTACTTC. The rearrangement links TRBV6-5 to TRBJ2-5; weak D call: TRBD2 (6 bases). Deletions cut 6 bases from V and 2 bases from J, with 16 bases between. CDR3 length equals 15 residues. Germline lookup yields CDR1 MNHEY and CDR2 SVGAGI.

V usage is TRBV10-3 and J usage is TRBJ2-3; D not certain. Germline V lookup: CDR1 ENHRY, CDR2 SYGVKD. V was trimmed by 4 bases and J by 4 bases, leaving 9 bases between them. The CDR3 is 13 residues long. The CDR3 DNA follows: TGTGCCATCAGTGTTATTGGCGCAGATACGCAGTATTTT. Translating it yields CAISVIGADTQYF.

The genes are TRBV28 and TRBJ2-7, with TRBD1 matching over 7 bases. V was pared by 6 bases and J by 3 bases, with 11 bases of the junction left unmatched. Germline V gene sequence: CDR1 MDHEN, CDR2 SYDVKM. The CDR3 has 15 amino acids. As DNA, the CDR3 is TGTGCCAGCAGCGAAGAGGGGACAGCGAGCTACGAGCAGTACTTC. Translating it yields CASSEEGTASYEQYF.

The chain links TRBV29-1 to TRBJ2-4; no reliable D call. Germline V gene lookup returns CDR1 SQVTM and CDR2 ANQGSEA. V shed 6 bases and J shed 3 bases, with 12 bases lying between them. The CDR3 covers 13 residues. The CDR3 sequence is CSVLSPHKNIQYF. CDR3 bases: TGCAGCGTATTGTCCCCACACAAAAACATTCAGTACTTC.

The genes are TRBV7-9 and TRBJ2-7, with D possibly called TRBD1 or TRBD2 (6 bases each). The length of the CDR3 is 14 residues. Germline assignment: CDR1 SEHNR and CDR2 FQNEAQ (reference sequence). Trimming shortened V by 5 bases and J by 5 bases, and 16 bases separated the two germline ends. The CDR3 loop reads CASSRRGAGDEQYF. In nucleotides, the CDR3 is TGTGCCAGCAGCCGAAGGGGGGCAGGGGACGAGCAGTACTTC.

This clone was seen a single time. This chain's CDR3 is CSGRTGPYGYTF. CDR3 in DNA: TGCAGCGGGAGGACAGGCCCTTATGGCTACACCTTC. The V call is TRBV29-1, the J call TRBJ1-2; 7 nucleotides line up with TRBD1. Trimming took 7 bases from V and 5 from J; bases not matched to a gene: 7. The CDR3 is 12 residues long. From germline, CDR1 is SQVTM and CDR2 ANQGSEA.

The rearrangement joins TRBV7-9 to TRBJ1-1; 8 positions match TRBD1. J gave up 4 bases and V 7 bases, and 2 bases lay outside the gene matches. The CDR3 covers 12 residues. In germline, CDR1 is SEHNR, CDR2 FQNEAQ (reference sequence). The CDR3 nucleotides are TGTGCCAGCATACAGGGGGGCACTGAAGCTTTCTTT. This codes for CASIQGGTEAFF.